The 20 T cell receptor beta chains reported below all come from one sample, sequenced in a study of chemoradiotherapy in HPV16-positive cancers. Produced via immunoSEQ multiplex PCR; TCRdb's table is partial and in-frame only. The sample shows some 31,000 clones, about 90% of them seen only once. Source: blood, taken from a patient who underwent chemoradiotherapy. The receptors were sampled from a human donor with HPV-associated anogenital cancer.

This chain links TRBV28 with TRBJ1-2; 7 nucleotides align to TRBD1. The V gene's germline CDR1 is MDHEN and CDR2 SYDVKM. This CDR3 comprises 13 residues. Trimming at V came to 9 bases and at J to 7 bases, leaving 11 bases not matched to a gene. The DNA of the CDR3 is TGTGCCAGTTTCCGGGACAGAATTACTGGCTACACCTTC. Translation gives CASFRDRITGYTF.

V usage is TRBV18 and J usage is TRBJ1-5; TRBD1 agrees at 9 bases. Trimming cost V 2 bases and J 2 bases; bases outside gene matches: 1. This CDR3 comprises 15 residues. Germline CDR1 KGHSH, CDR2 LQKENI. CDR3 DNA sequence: TGTGCCAGCTCACCAAGACAGGGGGGCAATCAGCCCCAGCATTTT. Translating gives CASSPRQGGNQPQHF.

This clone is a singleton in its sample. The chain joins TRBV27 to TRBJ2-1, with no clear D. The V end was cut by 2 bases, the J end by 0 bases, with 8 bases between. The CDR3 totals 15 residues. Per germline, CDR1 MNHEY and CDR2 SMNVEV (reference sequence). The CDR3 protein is CASSLAATSYNEQFF. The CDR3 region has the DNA TGTGCCAGCAGTTTAGCAGCGACCTCCTACAATGAGCAGTTCTTC.

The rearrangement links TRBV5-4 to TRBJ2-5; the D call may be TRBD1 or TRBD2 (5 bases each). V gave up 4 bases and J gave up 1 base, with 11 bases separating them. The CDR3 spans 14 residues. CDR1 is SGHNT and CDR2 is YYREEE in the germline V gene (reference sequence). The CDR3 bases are TGTGCCAGCAGCGGGGGACGGACCCAAGAGACCCAGTACTTC. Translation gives CASSGGRTQETQYF.

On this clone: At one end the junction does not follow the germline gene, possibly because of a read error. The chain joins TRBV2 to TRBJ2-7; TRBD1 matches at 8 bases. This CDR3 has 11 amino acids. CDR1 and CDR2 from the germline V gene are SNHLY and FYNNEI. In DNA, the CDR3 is TGTGCCAGCAGTGAAGAGGGGACAGGCCTCTTC. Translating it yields CASSEEGTGLF.

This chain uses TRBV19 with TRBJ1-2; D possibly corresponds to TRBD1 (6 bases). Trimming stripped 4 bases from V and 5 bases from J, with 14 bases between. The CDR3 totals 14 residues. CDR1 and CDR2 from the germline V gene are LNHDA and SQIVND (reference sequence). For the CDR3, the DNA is TGTGCCAGTAGTAAGCCTCAACAGGGATATGGCTACACCTTC. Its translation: CASSKPQQGYGYTF. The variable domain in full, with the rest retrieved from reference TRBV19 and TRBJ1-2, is DGGITQSPKYLFRKEGQNVTLSCEQNLNHDAMYWYRQDPGQGLRLIYYSQIVNDFQKGDIAEGYSVSREKKESFPLTVTSAQKNPTAFYLCASSKPQQGYGYTFGSGTRLTVV.

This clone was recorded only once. The CDR3 loop is CASSPSDSQETQYF. CDR3 coding DNA: TGTGCCAGCTCACCGTCCGACAGCCAAGAGACCCAGTACTTC. V gene TRBV18 combines with J gene TRBJ2-5; D possibly corresponds to TRBD1 (5 bases). Per the germline V gene, CDR1 is KGHSH and CDR2 is LQKENI. The V and J ends lost 3 bases and 1 base respectively, with 9 bases between them. There are 14 residues in the CDR3. The variable domain in full, with the rest retrieved from reference TRBV18 and TRBJ2-5, is NAGVMQNPRHLVRRRGQEARLRCSPMKGHSHVYWYRQLPEEGLKFMVYLQKENIIDESGMPKERFSAEFPKEGPSILRIQQVVRGDSAAYFCASSPSDSQETQYFGPGTRLLVL.

In DNA form, the CDR3 reads TGCGCCAGCCCGTCCTTCCCTCAAGAGACCCAGTACTTC. Its translation is CASPSFPQETQYF. The chain joins TRBV23-1 to TRBJ2-5; no clear D gene. TRBV23-1 is placed among ORFs of uncertain function. CDR3 size: 13 residues. The V end lost 8 bases, the J end lost 2 bases, and 12 bases lay between the germline ends.

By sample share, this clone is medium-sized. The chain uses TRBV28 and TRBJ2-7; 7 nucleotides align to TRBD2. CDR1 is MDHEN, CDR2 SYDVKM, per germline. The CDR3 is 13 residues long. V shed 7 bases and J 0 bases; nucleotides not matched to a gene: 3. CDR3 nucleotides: TGTGCCAGCACGGGGGGTCTCTCCTACGAGCAGTACTTC. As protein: CASTGGLSYEQYF.

CDR3 in DNA: TGTGCCAGTAGTATATCTGCAGGGTATGAGTTTCAGCCCCAGCATTTT. Amino acids: CASSISAGYEFQPQHF. This chain uses TRBV19 with TRBJ1-5, with a weak D call TRBD1 (5 bases). The CDR3 has 16 amino acids. Germline V gene sequence: CDR1 LNHDA, CDR2 SQIVND (reference sequence). Between the trimmed V and J ends, which lost 2 bases and 6 bases, there was a span of 17 bases. Full variable domain (remainder filled in from reference TRBV19 and TRBJ1-5): DGGITQSPKYLFRKEGQNVTLSCEQNLNHDAMYWYRQDPGQGLRLIYYSQIVNDFQKGDIAEGYSVSREKKESFPLTVTSAQKNPTAFYLCASSISAGYEFQPQHFGDGTRLSIL.

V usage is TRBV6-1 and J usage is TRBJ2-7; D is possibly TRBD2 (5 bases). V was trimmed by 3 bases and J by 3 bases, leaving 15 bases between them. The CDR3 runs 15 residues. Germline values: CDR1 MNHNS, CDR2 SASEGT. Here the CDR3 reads CASSEYPGGGYEQYF. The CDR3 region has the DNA TGTGCCAGCAGTGAGTACCCCGGAGGCGGCTACGAGCAGTACTTC.

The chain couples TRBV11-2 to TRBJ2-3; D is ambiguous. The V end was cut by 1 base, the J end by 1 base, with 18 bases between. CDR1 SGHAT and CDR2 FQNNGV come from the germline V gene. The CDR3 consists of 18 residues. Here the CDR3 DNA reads TGTGCCAGCAGCTTAGTGTCGGCCGTTCCTAGTCGCACAGATACGCAGTATTTT. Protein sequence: CASSLVSAVPSRTDTQYF.

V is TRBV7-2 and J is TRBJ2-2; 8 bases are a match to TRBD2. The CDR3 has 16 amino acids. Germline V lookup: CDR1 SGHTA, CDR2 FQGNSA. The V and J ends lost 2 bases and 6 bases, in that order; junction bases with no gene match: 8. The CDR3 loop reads CASSLRLAIHPGELFF. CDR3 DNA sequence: TGTGCCAGCAGCTTAAGACTAGCGATTCACCCCGGGGAGCTGTTTTTT.

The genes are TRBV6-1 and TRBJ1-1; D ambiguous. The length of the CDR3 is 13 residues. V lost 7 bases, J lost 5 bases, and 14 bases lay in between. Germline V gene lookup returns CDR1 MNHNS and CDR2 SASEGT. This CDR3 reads CASTAGWRTEAFF. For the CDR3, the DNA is TGTGCCAGCACCGCAGGCTGGAGAACTGAAGCTTTCTTT.

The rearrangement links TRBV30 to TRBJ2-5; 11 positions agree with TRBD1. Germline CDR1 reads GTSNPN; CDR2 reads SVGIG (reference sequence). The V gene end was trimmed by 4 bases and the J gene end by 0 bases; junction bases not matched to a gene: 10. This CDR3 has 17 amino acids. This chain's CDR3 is CAWNPPGQGVYQETQYF. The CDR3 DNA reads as TGTGCCTGGAACCCCCCGGGACAGGGGGTTTACCAAGAGACCCAGTACTTC.

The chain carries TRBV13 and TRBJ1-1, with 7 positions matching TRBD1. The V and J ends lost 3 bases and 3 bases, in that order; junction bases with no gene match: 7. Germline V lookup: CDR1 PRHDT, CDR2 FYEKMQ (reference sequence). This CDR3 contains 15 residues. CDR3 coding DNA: TGTGCCAGCAGCTTCCCAGGGGGGATGGACACTGAAGCTTTCTTT. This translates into CASSFPGGMDTEAFF.

In DNA, the CDR3 is TGTGCCAGCAGCATACTATACGGGGGCTACACCTTC. Amino acid sequence: CASSILYGGYTF. The V gene is TRBV7-2, the J gene TRBJ1-2; D not resolved. There are 12 residues in the CDR3. V was trimmed by 5 bases and J by 8 bases, leaving 12 bases between them. Looked up from germline, CDR1 is SGHTA and CDR2 is FQGNSA. Full variable domain (missing parts from reference TRBV7-2 and TRBJ1-2): GAGVSQSPSNKVTEKGKDVELRCDPISGHTALYWYRQSLGQGLEFLIYFQGNSAPDKSGLPSDRFSAERTGGSVSTLTIQRTQQEDSAVYLCASSILYGGYTFGSGTRLTVV.

The CDR3 nucleotides read TGCGCCAGCAGCCAAGACCCAGGCTTCTCCTACGAGCAGTACTTC. Its protein is CASSQDPGFSYEQYF. The rearrangement uses TRBV4-3 and TRBJ2-7; D is uncertain. The length of the CDR3 is 15 residues. CDR1 is LGHNA, CDR2 YSLEER, per germline. V gave up 0 bases and J gave up 0 bases, with 9 bases separating them.

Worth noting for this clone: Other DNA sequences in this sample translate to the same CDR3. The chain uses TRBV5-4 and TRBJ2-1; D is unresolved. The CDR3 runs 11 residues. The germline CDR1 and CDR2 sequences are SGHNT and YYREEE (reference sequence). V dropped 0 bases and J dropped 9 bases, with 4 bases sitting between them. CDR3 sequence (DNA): TGTGCCAGCAGCTTGGTGGGTGAGCAGTTCTTC. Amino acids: CASSLVGEQFF.

The CDR3 spells CASSLSPGDTDTQYF. CDR3 in DNA: TGTGCCAGCAGCTTAAGCCCGGGGGACACAGATACGCAGTATTTT. This rearrangement joins TRBV7-3 to TRBJ2-3, with TRBD2 as a possible D gene (6 bases). CDR3 length equals 15 residues. V was trimmed by 1 base and J by 2 bases, leaving 10 bases between them. Germline V gene sequence: CDR1 SGHTA, CDR2 FQGTGA.